Below are 30 T cell receptor beta chains sequenced from a single sample in a study of CXCR3-negative and CXCR3-positive naive CD8 T cells. Overall study findings and caveats: Greater hydrophobicity was found in TRB CDR3s of CXCR3-positive naive cells than of CXCR3-negative naive cells.

Their antigens are not known. Libraries were UMI-labeled 5' RACE TRB cDNA. TCRdb re-called the 5' RACE reads and shows each CDR3 protein once, DNA omitted. The specimen's table records 100,000 to 150,000 distinct CDR3 sequences. The material sequenced was naive CXCR3+ CD8+ T cells from blood. As for subset: CD45RO-CCR7+CD27+CD95- naive CD8+ T cells expressing CXCR3 (TNR3+). The receptors come from a human donor in good health. Some clones in this sample may be carry-over from other donors' samples.

V and J are TRBV7-6 and TRBJ1-1; TCRdb's D call, TRBD1, is unchecked because there is no DNA. Germline V gene lookup returns CDR1 SGHVS and CDR2 FNYEAQ. This CDR3 is built from 14 residues. This CDR3 is CASSLGGANTEAFF.

This chain links TRBV7-2 with TRBJ2-7; TCRdb returns TRBD1, unconfirmable since there is no DNA. The length of the CDR3 is 13 residues. Per the germline V gene, CDR1 is SGHTA and CDR2 is FQGNSA. CDR3 sequence reads: CASSHGGGYEQYF. Using reference TRBV7-2 and TRBJ2-7 for the parts outside the CDR3, the full variable domain is GAGVSQSPSNKVTEKGKDVELRCDPISGHTALYWYRQSLGQGLEFLIYFQGNSAPDKSGLPSDRFSAERTGGSVSTLTIQRTQQEDSAVYLCASSHGGGYEQYFGPGTRLTVT.

J is TRBJ2-1 and V is TRBV30; absent DNA, TCRdb's TRBD2 call cannot be checked. The CDR3 runs to 17 residues. CDR1 and CDR2 from the germline V gene are GTSNPN and SVGIG (reference sequence). The CDR3 region is CAWNDPFTSGSYNEQFF.

The rearrangement joins TRBV27 to TRBJ1-1. Germline V gives CDR1 MNHEY, CDR2 SMNVEV (reference sequence). This CDR3 contains 14 residues. The CDR3 here is CASTRGREHTEAFF.

The chain recombines TRBV7-6 with TRBJ2-7; TCRdb selects TRBD1, and the lack of DNA leaves this call unchecked. The CDR3 loop spans 13 amino acids. Germline values: CDR1 SGHVS, CDR2 FNYEAQ. This CDR3 reads CASSLDRDVEQYF.

This chain links TRBV28 with TRBJ2-1; no DNA is available, so the TRBD2 call from TCRdb remains unchecked. Germline V CDR1 and CDR2: MDHEN, SYDVKM. The CDR3 spans 14 residues. CDR3 sequence: CASSFLGSTNEQFF. Supplemented by reference TRBV28 and TRBJ2-1, the full variable domain reads DVKVTQSSRYLVKRTGEKVFLECVQDMDHENMFWYRQDPGLGLRLIYFSYDVKMKEKGDIPEGYSVSREKKERFSLILESASTNQTSMYLCASSFLGSTNEQFFGPGTRLTVL.

The V and J genes are TRBV5-1 and TRBJ2-7; lacking DNA, the TRBD1 call made by TCRdb goes unchecked. Germline CDR1 SGHRS, CDR2 YFSETQ. This CDR3 has 15 residues. The CDR3 is CASSLVLSGHYEQYF.

The gene calls are TRBV6-2 or TRBV6-3 and TRBJ2-7; TCRdb's D gene call, TRBD1, goes unchecked for lack of DNA. Per the germline V gene, CDR1 is MNHEY and CDR2 is SVGEGT. This CDR3 spans 14 amino acids. The CDR3 sequence: CASAVMGGLYEQYF.

The chain is built from TRBV7-6 and TRBJ1-4; TCRdb's D call of TRBD1 is untestable without DNA. Germline values: CDR1 SGHVS, CDR2 FNYEAQ. This CDR3 is built from 14 residues. The CDR3 reads CASSLSGVGEKLFF.

The rearrangement uses TRBV4-3 and TRBJ1-1. Germline CDR1 LGHNA, CDR2 YSLEER. The CDR3 is 14 residues long. CDR3 protein: CASSQDRMNTEAFF.

This chain links TRBV25-1 with TRBJ2-1. The V gene's germline CDR1 is MGHDK and CDR2 SYGVNS. The CDR3 loop spans 14 amino acids. CDR3 amino acids: CASSESASYNEQFF.

The rearrangement links TRBV7-9 to TRBJ1-5; TCRdb's assignment of TRBD1 cannot be checked, as there is no DNA. Germline V lookup: CDR1 SEHNR, CDR2 FQNEAQ (reference sequence). The CDR3 consists of 14 residues. Here the CDR3 reads CASSQFEGGQPQHF.

This chain connects TRBV5-5 to TRBJ2-7; the TRBD1 assignment by TCRdb is unverifiable without DNA. The CDR3 contains 16 residues. The germline V gene encodes CDR1 SGHKS and CDR2 YYEKEE (reference sequence). Here the CDR3 reads CASSSSPAGASYEQYF.

The genes are TRBV25-1 and TRBJ1-1; TCRdb gives TRBD1 as the D gene, but with no DNA this cannot be confirmed. CDR3 length: 15 amino acids. Germline-derived CDR1 and CDR2 are MGHDK and SYGVNS. CDR3 region: CASSEYAGVNTEAFF.

The V and J genes are TRBV12-3 or TRBV12-4 and TRBJ2-7. This CDR3 is built from 13 residues. This CDR3 reads CASSLLVTYEQYF.

This CDR3 is CASSEYGTDLSGQTQYF. The chain has TRBV25-1 and TRBJ2-5. Germline V gene data show CDR1 as MGHDK and CDR2 as SYGVNS. CDR3 size: 17 residues.

The V gene is TRBV20-1, the J gene TRBJ2-7; lacking DNA, the TRBD1 call made by TCRdb goes unchecked. The CDR3 spans 18 residues. The germline CDR1 and CDR2 sequences are DFQATT and SNEGSKA (reference sequence). Here the CDR3 reads CSARDWGLAGGEAYEQYF.

V gene TRBV12-3 or TRBV12-4 combines with J gene TRBJ2-1; TCRdb returns TRBD1, unconfirmable since there is no DNA. CDR3 length: 16 residues. CDR3 sequence: CASSLGDPWTYNEQFF.

The chain has TRBV28 and TRBJ2-7; the TRBD2 assignment by TCRdb is unverifiable without DNA. The CDR3 sequence is 17 residues long. Per germline, CDR1 MDHEN and CDR2 SYDVKM. The CDR3: CASSFSASVSPAYEQYF.

V gene TRBV7-2 combines with J gene TRBJ2-5; TCRdb gives TRBD2 as the D gene, but with no DNA this cannot be confirmed. The length of the CDR3 is 16 residues. The germline V gene has CDR1 SGHTA and CDR2 FQGNSA. CDR3 sequence reads: CASSLAGSGEQETQYF.

V usage is TRBV29-1 and J usage is TRBJ2-7; absent DNA, TCRdb's TRBD1 call cannot be checked. The CDR3 extends over 15 amino acids. The germline V gene has CDR1 SQVTM and CDR2 ANQGSEA. CDR3 loop: CSVEEAGSSSYEQYF.

The chain couples TRBV29-1 to TRBJ2-7. This CDR3 is built from 12 residues. Germline CDR1 SQVTM, CDR2 ANQGSEA. CDR3 loop: CSVEGLSYEQYF.

The V call is TRBV20-1, the J call TRBJ2-1; TCRdb calls TRBD2, which cannot be checked without DNA. The CDR3 extends over 14 amino acids. In germline, CDR1 is DFQATT, CDR2 SNEGSKA (reference sequence). CDR3: CSAPIAGGPDEQFF.

CDR3 protein: CASSQDRLAGGGYYNEQFF. The chain carries TRBV4-3 and TRBJ2-1; checking the TCRdb D call of TRBD2 is not possible without DNA. Germline assignment: CDR1 LGHNA and CDR2 YSLEER. This CDR3 contains 19 residues.

This chain joins TRBV7-9 and TRBJ2-5. The germline V gene has CDR1 SEHNR and CDR2 FQNEAQ (reference sequence). This CDR3 has 14 amino acids. CDR3 protein: CASSLSGAQETQYF.

This rearrangement joins TRBV20-1 to TRBJ2-1; TCRdb's D call, TRBD2, is unchecked because there is no DNA. The CDR3 extends over 19 amino acids. Germline CDR1 and CDR2: DFQATT and SNEGSKA (reference sequence). The CDR3 loop reads CSARDPGISGRALVDEQFF.

This chain connects TRBV4-3 to TRBJ2-2. Germline V gene sequence: CDR1 LGHNA, CDR2 YSLEER. The CDR3 loop spans 17 amino acids. CDR3 sequence: CASSQEVGVVYTGELFF.

The CDR3 loop reads CASSHPLGGYEQYF. The V gene is TRBV4-1, the J gene TRBJ2-7; TCRdb calls TRBD1, which cannot be checked without DNA. The CDR3 runs to 14 residues. Germline V CDR1 and CDR2: MGHRA, YSYEKL.

The CDR3 sequence is CASSPWEGMNTEAFF. The chain combines TRBV7-9 with TRBJ1-1. The CDR3 runs 15 residues. The germline gives CDR1 SEHNR, CDR2 FQNEAQ (reference sequence).

The chain employs TRBV7-3 and TRBJ2-1; the TRBD2 assignment by TCRdb is unverifiable without DNA. Germline V gene sequence: CDR1 SGHTA, CDR2 FQGTGA. This CDR3 is 16 amino acids long. The CDR3: CASSSMSGSGYNEQFF. Filled out from reference TRBV7-3 and TRBJ2-1, the complete variable domain reads GAGVSQTPSNKVTEKGKYVELRCDPISGHTALYWYRQSLGQGPEFLIYFQGTGAADDSGLPNDRFFAVRPEGSVSTLKIQRTERGDSAVYLCASSSMSGSGYNEQFFGPGTRLTVL.